The table lists the clone carrying this TCR beta chain with a few counts. The sample is drawn from a study of radiotherapy plus CTLA-4 blockade in lung cancer. Ipilimumab-mediated CTLA-4 blockade plus focal radiation was given to patients having chemo-refractory metastatic non-small-cell lung cancer. Some clones are missing from TCRdb's copy, which holds only in-frame ones; the method was immunoSEQ multiplex PCR. The sample shows 78,000 or so clones, about 87% of them seen only once. CDR1 is LNHDA, CDR2 SQIVND, per germline (reference sequence). The V segment lost 4 bases and the J segment 2 bases; nucleotides outside the gene matches: 8. The CDR3 covers 15 residues.

The clonotype comes from a human donor with non-small cell lung cancer who had stable disease on radiotherapy plus ipilimumab. This chain links TRBV19 with TRBJ2-7, with TRBD1 identical over 7 bases. The sequences come from peripheral blood, collected from a patient treated with radiotherapy plus ipilimumab. In DNA, the CDR3 is TGTGCCAGTAGTACGGTGATAGGGGGCCCCTACGAGCAGTACTTC. It encodes CASSTVIGGPYEQYF.